This T cell receptor beta chain was observed in a study of cytomegalovirus exposure and HLA in healthy donors. Both 60 Vbeta primers and 13 Jbeta primers went into the PCR. Generated by immunoSEQ multiplex PCR, the TCRdb table keeps only in-frame clones and is missing some. The data hold under 130,000 clones, with approximately 72% observed a single time. Study-wide results and caveats: The classifier, whose performance was assessed in both the original and validation cohorts, reportedly diagnosed cytomegalovirus status with high specificity and sensitivity. Association of a missense DCLRE1C variant with TCR beta V- and J-gene trimming was reported in a later analysis.

A word on this clone: Its antigen is unknown.

V was pared by 4 bases and J by 0 bases, with 5 bases of the junction left unmatched. The CDR3 has 18 amino acids. CDR1 is SGHRS, CDR2 YFSETQ, per germline. V and J are TRBV5-1 and TRBJ2-3, with 16 nucleotides matching TRBD2. The clonotype was recovered from a man under 40 in good health and CMV-seronegative. The sequenced sample was PBMCs. This chain's CDR3 is CASSVGLAGGPSTDTQYF. CDR3 in DNA: TGCGCCAGCAGCGTGGGACTAGCGGGGGGGCCGAGCACAGATACGCAGTATTTT.